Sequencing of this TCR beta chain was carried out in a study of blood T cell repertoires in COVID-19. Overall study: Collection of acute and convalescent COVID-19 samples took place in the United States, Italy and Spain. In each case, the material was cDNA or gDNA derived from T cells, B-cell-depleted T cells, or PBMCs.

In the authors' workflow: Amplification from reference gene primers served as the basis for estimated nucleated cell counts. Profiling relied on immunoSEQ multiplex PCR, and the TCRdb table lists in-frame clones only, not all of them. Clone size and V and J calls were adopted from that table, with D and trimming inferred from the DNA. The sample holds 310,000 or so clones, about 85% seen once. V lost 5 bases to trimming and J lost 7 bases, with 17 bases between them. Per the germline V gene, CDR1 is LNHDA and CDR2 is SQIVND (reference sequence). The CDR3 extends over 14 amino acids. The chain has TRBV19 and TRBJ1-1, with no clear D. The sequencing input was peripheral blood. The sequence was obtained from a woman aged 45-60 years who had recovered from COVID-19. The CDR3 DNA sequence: TGTGCCAGTAGTTTTCTGACTGGTCGGGATGAAGCTTTCTTT. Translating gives CASSFLTGRDEAFF.